One sample yielded the 2 T cell receptor beta chains listed below, sequenced in a study of early T cells in non-severe SARS-CoV-2 infection. TCRdb re-called the 5' RACE reads with MiXCR, one entry per CDR3 protein. The sample holds about 39,000 distinct CDR3 sequences; 4% are singletons and the top ten take roughly 3%. The specimen was whole blood. These receptor sequences come from an adult who was a healthcare worker with PCR-confirmed SARS-CoV-2 infection or an uninfected control (not recorded which).

This clonotype was seen repeatedly, ten times or more. The chain links TRBV7-2 to TRBJ1-1, with D perhaps TRBD1 (5 bases). Germline V gene data show CDR1 as SGHTA and CDR2 as FQGNSA. This CDR3 has 19 amino acids. Trimming cost V 2 bases and J 0 bases, with 22 bases left between them. CDR3 loop: CASSLRTRRGPLLNTEAFF. CDR3 DNA: TGTGCCAGCAGCTTACGGACTCGTCGGGGACCCCTGTTGAACACTGAAGCTTTCTTT. Supplemented by reference TRBV7-2 and TRBJ1-1, the full variable domain reads GAGVSQSPSNKVTEKGKDVELRCDPISGHTALYWYRQSLGQGLEFLIYFQGNSAPDKSGLPSDRFSAERTGGSVSTLTIQRTQQEDSAVYLCASSLRTRRGPLLNTEAFFGQGTRLTVV.

In this sample, this clonotype turned up many times. The chain couples TRBV6-6 to TRBJ2-5, with 8 bases matching TRBD1. V shed 3 bases and J 6 bases; nucleotides not matched to a gene: 6. The length of the CDR3 is 14 residues. Germline V CDR1 and CDR2: MNHNY, SVGAGI (reference sequence). The CDR3 region is CASSYTGQGKTQYF. As DNA, the CDR3 is TGTGCCAGCAGTTATACCGGACAGGGAAAGACCCAGTACTTC.